A selection of T cell receptor beta chains follows, all from one sample in a study of T-cell reconstitution after alpha-beta-depleted transplantation in children. From the PCR reads, TCRdb called clonotypes with MiXCR, one entry per CDR3 protein. Here the sample spans fewer than 250,000 distinct CDR3 sequences, approximately 17% being singletons. This specimen consisted of PBMCs, mostly from graft donor cells, obtained 360 days after TCRalphabeta/CD19-depleted stem cell transplant. These receptors were obtained from a male patient between 2 and 9 years old who had a stem cell transplant for acute lymphoblastic leukemia, so the T cells may come from the graft donor. The CDR3 runs from the conserved cysteine through the conserved F or W. A D gene is named only where the DNA matches it firmly. Expanded clones are given a class, and other clones once, few, many or no size at all.

CDR3nt	CDR3aa	j_gene	d_gene	abundance	len	v_gene
TGCAGTGCCCAACACTTTCTCTCTAAGGGTATAGAGACCCAGTACTTC	CSAQHFLSKGIETQYF	TRBJ2-5	.	few	16	TRBV20-1
TGTGCCAGCAGCCCCCGGACAGCCGGGGAGCTGTTTTTT	CASSPRTAGELFF	TRBJ2-2	.	.	13	TRBV14
TGCGCCAGCAGCCTCCAGGGGGCAGGCACCGGGGAGCTGTTTTTT	CASSLQGAGTGELFF	TRBJ2-2	TRBD1	.	15	TRBV4-1
TGTGCCAGCAGCAAGAGCCCCACTCCCAGCACAGATACGCAGTATTTT	CASSKSPTPSTDTQYF	TRBJ2-3	.	.	16	TRBV7-2
TGTGCCAGCAGCCCACTTCAGGGGTGGATCGGCAATCAGCCCCAGCATTTT	CASSPLQGWIGNQPQHF	TRBJ1-5	.	.	17	TRBV7-8
TGTGCCAGCAGTTACATGGGACAGGGAGCATCGGCGCAGTACTTC	CASSYMGQGASAQYF	TRBJ2-7	TRBD1	few	15	TRBV6-2/TRBV6-3
TGCAGTGCTAGCCGGCGGGTAAACACAGATACGCAGTATTTT	CSASRRVNTDTQYF	TRBJ2-3	.	.	14	TRBV20-1
TGTGCCAGCAGCTCACCCGCGGACCGCACCGGGGAGCTGTTTTTT	CASSSPADRTGELFF	TRBJ2-2	.	few	15	TRBV7-9
TGCGCCAGCAGCTTGGCCCTCGGAACTAGCGGGGTCAGCTCCTACGAGCAGTACTTC	CASSLALGTSGVSSYEQYF	TRBJ2-7	TRBD2	once	19	TRBV5-1
TGTGCCAGCAGTTTAGGGGCCGGGGATACGCAGTATTTT	CASSLGAGDTQYF	TRBJ2-3	.	many	13	TRBV27
TGTGCCAGCTCACCACTTGGGGGACCTAATGAAAAACTGTTTTTT	CASSPLGGPNEKLFF	TRBJ1-4	.	.	15	TRBV18
TGCGCCAGCAGCAAAGACAGGGGGGGCACCGGGGAGCTGTTTTTT	CASSKDRGGTGELFF	TRBJ2-2	TRBD1	.	15	TRBV4-1
TGTGCCAGCAGCAAAAGCGTCTCCGATCGGGGCTACACCTTC	CASSKSVSDRGYTF	TRBJ1-2	.	.	14	TRBV7-9
TGTGCCAGCAGTTCCCGGACAGGGAGTGGCTACACCTTC	CASSSRTGSGYTF	TRBJ1-2	TRBD1	.	13	TRBV12-3/TRBV12-4
TGTGCCAGCAGTTACCGTGGAGGCTCATCCTACGAGCAGTACTTC	CASSYRGGSSYEQYF	TRBJ2-7	.	.	15	TRBV28
TGTGCCAGCAGTCCCAGGGGGCCTAGCAATCAGCCCCAGCATTTT	CASSPRGPSNQPQHF	TRBJ1-5	TRBD1	few	15	TRBV12-3/TRBV12-4
TGTGCCAGCACCAGAGGGACAGGAGGATACACCTTC	CASTRGTGGYTF	TRBJ1-2	TRBD1	.	12	TRBV12-3/TRBV12-4
TGCTCCAGCAGCCTACAACAGGGAACCTTGGAGCAGTACTTC	CSSSLQQGTLEQYF	TRBJ2-7	.	once	14	TRBV4-1
TGTGCCAGCAGCCCTCCCCAGCGAGGGGGCCTCAGTAATTCACCCCTCCACTTT	CASSPPQRGGLSNSPLHF	TRBJ1-6	TRBD1	few	18	TRBV4-2
TGCAGCACAGTCAGGGGGTTCCCAGATACGCAGTATTTT	CSTVRGFPDTQYF	TRBJ2-3	TRBD1	.	13	TRBV29-1
TGCGCCAGCAGCTTGGAAGGCCCCGACAGGGGGTACGAGCAGTACTTC	CASSLEGPDRGYEQYF	TRBJ2-7	TRBD1	many	16	TRBV5-1
TGTGCCAGCAGCTTAGGTGGCCTTTCACCCCTCCACTTT	CASSLGGLSPLHF	TRBJ1-6	.	.	13	TRBV7-6
TGTGCCAGCAGCTTCTTCCGGGGGCAGGGGGGCTCCTACAATGAGCAGTTCTTC	CASSFFRGQGGSYNEQFF	TRBJ2-1	.	.	18	TRBV11-1
TGCGCCAGCACTCAGGGGACCGGGACCGGCCCCCTCTTC	CASTQGTGTGPLF	TRBJ2-1	.	once	13	TRBV5-1
TGCGCCAGCAGCTTGCTGGCCGGGACTCGAAGCTCCTACAATGAGCAGTTCTTC	CASSLLAGTRSSYNEQFF	TRBJ2-1	.	once	18	TRBV5-1
TGTGCCTGGACCCTCGGTGGAAACACCATATATTTT	CAWTLGGNTIYF	TRBJ1-3	.	.	12	TRBV30
TGTGCCAGCAGTGTCCACGGCGGCGGCACAGATACGCAGTATTTT	CASSVHGGGTDTQYF	TRBJ2-3	.	few	15	TRBV28
TGTGCCAGTAGTATTGACCCAGGGGGCAATGAGCAGTTCTTC	CASSIDPGGNEQFF	TRBJ2-1	TRBD1	.	14	TRBV19
TGTGCCAGCAGCCAAGTCTCGGGGGCGTGGACTGAAGCTTTCTTT	CASSQVSGAWTEAFF	TRBJ1-1	.	.	15	TRBV3-1
TGTGCCAGCAGCTTAGAAGGCGTAGTGGGCGAGCAGTACTTC	CASSLEGVVGEQYF	TRBJ2-7	.	.	14	TRBV7-2